The present TCR beta chain was sequenced within a study of CD8+ T cells in alopecia areata (dated by TCRdb to 2016 to 2019). Some background on the complete study: The treated patients took part in an open-label pilot trial in which moderate-to-severe alopecia areata was treated with oral tofacitinib at 5 to 10 mg twice daily. Tofacitinib was administered for 6 to 18 months, and 6 months of follow-up off drug were then conducted to assess delayed response and recurrence. Disease severity in treated patients was measured with the SALT score, which quantifies the percentage of affected scalp surface area. High-throughput TCRbeta sequencing was used to examine T cell clonal expansion in alopecia areata in both the C3H/HeJ mouse model and human patients. On the human side, TCRbeta sequencing was run on scalp tissue and on sorted CD4+ and CD8+ peripheral blood T cells from healthy controls and from alopecia areata patients with either patchy or totalis/universalis disease. Tofacitinib-treated patients had biopsies at baseline and at 4 and 24 weeks of treatment, with a later scalp biopsy in several patients. Scalp clonality was compared among normal scalp (n=4), patchy alopecia areata scalp (n=8), and alopecia totalis/universalis scalp (n=8). The RNA source kit depended on sample type: the PAXgene miRNA kit for fixed scalp, the miRNeasy kit for PBMCs, and the RNeasy kit for mouse skin. TCRbeta CDR3 regions were amplified by immunoSEQ multiplex PCR using 35 Vbeta forward and 13 Jbeta reverse primers.

Library preparation employed the immunoSEQ multiplex PCR assay. RNA was extracted from all samples and reverse transcribed into cDNA as template for TCR sequencing. SuperScript III was used for first-strand cDNA synthesis, primed with a 2:1 mix of oligo-dT and random hexamers. A synthetic immune receptor repertoire was used to gauge amplification bias, and whatever bias remained was removed computationally. In the authors' own workflow: Raw reads were preprocessed for error removal, and CDR3 was defined according to IMGT conventions as running from the conserved cysteine to phenylalanine. To get clonality, Shannon entropy was normalized by log2 of the number of productive unique TCRs and the result was subtracted from 1. Scalp TCRbeta sequences were cross-referenced with sorted blood CD4 and CD8 repertoires so that the CD4 or CD8 identity of scalp clones could be inferred. The clones in this table, taken by TCRdb from immuneACCESS, are in-frame only. Not every clone is retained; where verified, under half of the shortfall comes from an unresolved V gene, and the cause of the rest is unknown. The DNA was the basis for D and trimming; V, J and clone size are from that table. The sample has 190,000 or so clones on record, nearly 60% of them singletons. The top ten constitute about 5.5% of the sample.

Study-wide findings and limitations: Tofacitinib significantly lowered scalp clonality and the number of expanded CD8+ clones among the top 100 scalp clones. Many expanded lesional clones were found to persist in scalp and blood during tofacitinib treatment, and relapse after treatment cessation may be partly explained by this persistence. Lesional scalp, especially in alopecia totalis/universalis, showed higher clonality and more expanded CD8+ clones than normal scalp, suggesting antigenic drive. Scalp TCR repertoire analysis is complicated because resident alphabeta T cells in normal human skin are also sequenced, whereas mouse skin is dominated by gammadelta T cells. Compared with mice, TCR sequences shared between patients were less clear, possibly partly because of HLA diversity across the patient population. The treated cohort was small, with a single nonresponder, so links between baseline CD8+ expansion and response need larger studies.

The germline V gene sets CDR1 to MNHEY and CDR2 to SVGAGI. The CDR3 holds 15 amino acids from the cysteine to the phenylalanine. Kept here is only the CDR3 DNA, which spans 45 bases and is read in frame from base 1. Ends trimmed: V by 7 bases, J by 2 bases; bases unmatched to a gene: 8. This specimen's time point label, per the study, means: about 5 months on oral tofacitinib. Sample treatment or condition, as interpreted from the label and publication: oral pan-JAK inhibitor, 5-10 mg twice daily. Lesional scalp punch biopsies and peripheral blood were obtained from alopecia areata patients. PBMCs were isolated by density centrifugation and stained for CD3, CD4 and CD8, after which CD4+ and CD8+ T cells were sorted on a FACSAria. This clone has a handful of counts. No cognate antigen has been identified for it. No quality values exist for individual bases; no much larger clone is one base distant.

The rearrangement joined TRBV6-5 to TRBJ2-7, with 10 bases aligning to TRBD2. This receptor was taken from a human donor with alopecia areata. This specimen was CD4+ T cells sorted from blood, taken at week 24, from a patient treated with tofacitinib. The nucleotide sequence reads as follows: TGTGCCAGCATCCGTGAGCGGGGGGGACCCTACGAGCAGTACTTC. This sequence encodes CASIRERGGPYEQYF.